This T cell receptor (beta chain) was sequenced during a study of blood T cells in healthy people across ages. General study findings and limits: Per-million-T-cell TCR beta diversity fell roughly linearly with age.

V shed 4 bases and J shed 5 bases, with 15 bases lying between them. From germline, CDR1 is SGHDT and CDR2 YYEEEE. The length of the CDR3 is 15 residues. Concerning this clonotype itself: Its specificity is unknown.

A second PCR, run for about 7 to 11 cycles, used a sample-barcoded 5' primer plus a J-beta primer mix. Each of the samples gave a minimum of 2.5 million paired-end reads that contained CDR3. TCRdb re-analysed the 5' RACE reads in MiXCR, keeping a single row per CDR3 protein. The repertoire includes 650,000 or so distinct CDR3 sequences, around 50% of them detected once, and approximately 12% sits in the top ten. The sample comprised blood. This receptor was taken from a woman aged 80 or over in good health. The chain carries TRBV5-6 and TRBJ2-2; tentative D call: TRBD2 (5 bases). This CDR3 reads CASSLDLTGTGELFF. CDR3 nucleotides: TGTGCCAGCAGCCTGGACTTAACGGGAACCGGGGAGCTGTTTTTT.